The clone carrying this TCR beta chain has ten or more counts. Those donating, healthy Caucasian individuals from Russia, were aged 6 to 90. Approximately 10 milliliters of peripheral blood were drawn from each donor into EDTA-treated tubes. The germline V and J ends were trimmed by 6 bases and 8 bases, with 8 bases remaining between them. This CDR3 comprises 11 residues. CDR1 and CDR2 from the germline V gene are SNHLY and FYNNEI. This sample stems from a study of blood T cells in healthy people across ages. The second PCR ran roughly 6 to 12 cycles with a sample-barcoded 5' primer and J-beta primers. TCRdb itself ran the 5' RACE reads through MiXCR, one entry per CDR3 protein. The sample contains 650,000 to 800,000 distinct CDR3 sequences, over 40% of which appear only once.

The sequencing sample was made of blood. The chain employs TRBV2 and TRBJ2-1; perhaps TRBD2 as D (6 bases). The receptor was isolated from a woman aged 80 or older in good health. CDR3 DNA: TGTGCCAGCAGGCGGGGTTATGAGCAGTTCTTC. Its protein product is CASRRGYEQFF.